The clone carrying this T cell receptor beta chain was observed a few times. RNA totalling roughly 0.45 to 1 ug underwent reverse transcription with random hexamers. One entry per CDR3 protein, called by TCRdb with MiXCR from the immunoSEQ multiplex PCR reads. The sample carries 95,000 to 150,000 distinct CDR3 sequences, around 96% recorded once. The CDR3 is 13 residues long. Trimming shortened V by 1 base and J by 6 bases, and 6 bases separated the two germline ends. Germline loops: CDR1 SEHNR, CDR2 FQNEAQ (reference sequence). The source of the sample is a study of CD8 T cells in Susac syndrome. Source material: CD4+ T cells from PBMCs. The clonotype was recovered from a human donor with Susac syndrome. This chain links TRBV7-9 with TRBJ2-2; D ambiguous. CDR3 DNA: TGTGCCAGCAGCTTAGAAAGGTCCGGGGAGCTGTTTTTT. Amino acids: CASSLERSGELFF.